One sample yielded the 28 T cell receptor beta chains listed below, sequenced in a study of cytomegalovirus exposure and HLA in healthy donors. It was with 60 Vbeta and 13 Jbeta primers that the PCR ran. Method: immunoSEQ multiplex PCR; TCRdb's copy keeps in-frame clones and lacks some. The sample carries 150,000 to 200,000 clones, 84% recorded once. The sequencing sample was made of PBMCs. All receptors derive from a boy aged 2 to 10 in good health and CMV-seronegative.

The chain carries TRBV2 and TRBJ1-2, with TRBD1 identical over 9 bases. V shed 1 base, J shed 6 bases, and the junction held 3 bases outside the gene matches. This CDR3 spans 14 amino acids. CDR1 SNHLY and CDR2 FYNNEI come from the germline V gene. This CDR3 reads CASSEEQGADGYTF. The CDR3 DNA reads as TGTGCCAGCAGTGAAGAACAGGGGGCTGATGGCTACACCTTC.

V gene TRBV28 combines with J gene TRBJ2-1; possible D gene TRBD2, 5 bases. The CDR3 totals 15 residues. With 6 bases removed from V and 3 bases from J, the gap between germline ends came to 15 bases. In germline, CDR1 is MDHEN, CDR2 SYDVKM. The CDR3 DNA follows: TGTGCCAGCAGCGGTCCAGCGGAAGACTACAATGAGCAGTTCTTC. Its protein product is CASSGPAEDYNEQFF.

The CDR3 spells CASSIDHSGGPVYEQFF. Written as DNA, the CDR3 is TGTGCCAGTAGTATAGATCACAGCGGGGGGCCTGTTTATGAGCAGTTCTTC. The gene calls are TRBV19 and TRBJ2-1; 9 positions agree with TRBD2. Losses at the gene ends were 0 bases for V and 8 bases for J; bases not matched to a gene: 11. The CDR3 has 17 residues. From germline, CDR1 is LNHDA and CDR2 SQIVND (reference sequence).

This clone has just a few counts. The chain has TRBV5-6 and TRBJ1-3; no reliable D call. V was pared by 4 bases and J by 0 bases, with 5 bases between. Germline loops: CDR1 SGHDT, CDR2 YYEEEE. The CDR3 is made up of 13 amino acids. The chain's CDR3 is CASSLPSGNTIYF. For the CDR3, the DNA is TGTGCCAGCAGCCTCCCCTCTGGAAACACCATATATTTT.

The chain uses TRBV18 and TRBJ1-1; no firm D call. Germline assignment: CDR1 KGHSH and CDR2 LQKENI. The CDR3 spans 13 residues. The ends were cut back, 7 bases at V and 5 bases at J, with 14 bases in the middle. The chain's CDR3 is CASFPEIGTEAFF. CDR3 nucleotides: TGTGCCAGCTTCCCGGAAATCGGGACTGAAGCTTTCTTT.

The chain employs TRBV5-1 and TRBJ2-3; tentative D call: TRBD2 (6 bases). The CDR3 is made up of 16 amino acids. Germline V gives CDR1 SGHRS, CDR2 YFSETQ. V gave up 4 bases and J gave up 0 bases, with 15 bases separating them. The CDR3 here is CASSRTGTLSTDTQYF. In DNA, the CDR3 is TGCGCCAGCAGCCGCACCGGGACTCTTAGCACAGATACGCAGTATTTT.

The J gene is TRBJ2-1, the V gene TRBV9; no clear D gene. The V and J ends lost 0 bases and 0 bases respectively, with 7 bases between them. This CDR3 comprises 15 residues. Looked up from germline, CDR1 is SGDLS and CDR2 is YYNGEE. CDR3 sequence (DNA): TGTGCCAGCAGCGTAGAGGAGAGCTCCTACAATGAGCAGTTCTTC. Amino acids: CASSVEESSYNEQFF.

The chain recombines TRBV11-1 with TRBJ2-6, with a tentative D call TRBD1 (7 bases). This CDR3 has 18 residues. Germline loops: CDR1 SGHAT, CDR2 FQDESV (reference sequence). V was trimmed by 6 bases and J by 0 bases, leaving 18 bases between them. The CDR3 sequence is CASRRDVGQSSGANVLTF. CDR3 coding DNA: TGTGCCAGCAGGCGGGACGTGGGACAGTCCTCTGGGGCCAACGTCCTGACTTTC.

DNA for the CDR3: TGTGCCAGCAGCTTAGCGGGTACTCATGAAGCTTTCTTT. Its translation is CASSLAGTHEAFF. The chain uses TRBV11-2 and TRBJ1-1; D is unclear. V was shortened by 1 base and J by 7 bases, with 10 bases between the two germline ends. The germline CDR1 and CDR2 sequences are SGHAT and FQNNGV. The CDR3 runs to 13 residues.

The genes are TRBV25-1 and TRBJ2-2, with 7 bases matching TRBD1. Losses at the gene ends were 7 bases for V and 1 base for J; bases not matched to a gene: 6. This CDR3 contains 15 residues. From germline, CDR1 is MGHDK and CDR2 SYGVNS. The CDR3 region has the DNA TGTGCCAGCACCCCGTGGGACAGGAACACCGGGGAGCTGTTTTTT. Amino acid sequence: CASTPWDRNTGELFF.

V usage is TRBV7-6 and J usage is TRBJ2-7, with 10 bases lining up with TRBD2. The V gene end was trimmed by 4 bases and the J gene end by 5 bases; junction bases not matched to a gene: 5. The V gene's germline CDR1 is SGHVS and CDR2 FNYEAQ. CDR3 size: 14 residues. The CDR3 protein is CASSYLAGVDEQYF. CDR3 bases: TGTGCCAGCAGCTACCTAGCGGGAGTCGACGAGCAGTACTTC.

This clone occurred a few times. V usage is TRBV19 and J usage is TRBJ1-3; possibly TRBD1 for D (6 bases). V was shortened by 4 bases and J by 3 bases, with 7 bases between the two germline ends. Germline loops: CDR1 LNHDA, CDR2 SQIVND (reference sequence). CDR3 length: 13 residues. The CDR3 DNA follows: TGTGCCAGTAGTACAGGGGTTGGAAACACCATATATTTT. As protein: CASSTGVGNTIYF. The variable domain in full, with the rest retrieved from reference TRBV19 and TRBJ1-3, is DGGITQSPKYLFRKEGQNVTLSCEQNLNHDAMYWYRQDPGQGLRLIYYSQIVNDFQKGDIAEGYSVSREKKESFPLTVTSAQKNPTAFYLCASSTGVGNTIYFGEGSWLTVV.

The chain combines TRBV7-9 with TRBJ2-1; 10 nucleotides align to TRBD2. This CDR3 is built from 16 residues. The trim removed 5 bases at V and 4 bases at J, leaving 8 bases unmatched. Germline V gives CDR1 SEHNR, CDR2 FQNEAQ (reference sequence). CDR3 DNA: TGTGCCAGCAGCGTTACCGGGACTAGCGTATACAATGAGCAGTTCTTC. Translated, it gives CASSVTGTSVYNEQFF.

The gene calls are TRBV27 and TRBJ1-1; D perhaps matches TRBD1 (5 bases). The germline V gene encodes CDR1 MNHEY and CDR2 SMNVEV (reference sequence). The CDR3 consists of 15 residues. Trimming left V 1 base short and J 3 bases short, with 12 bases between. DNA for the CDR3: TGTGCCAGCAGTTTATGGGGGGAAGGGTACACTGAAGCTTTCTTT. This sequence encodes CASSLWGEGYTEAFF.

For this clone: The identical CDR3 is also encoded by other nucleotide sequences in the sample. The V call is TRBV9, the J call TRBJ1-4; no reliable D call. This CDR3 has 14 amino acids. The V and J ends lost 0 bases and 2 bases respectively, with 5 bases between them. CDR1 is SGDLS and CDR2 is YYNGEE in the germline V gene. The CDR3 DNA reads TGTGCCAGCAGCGTAGGAGGGACTAATGAAAAACTGTTTTTT. Its translation is CASSVGGTNEKLFF.

The chain has TRBV9 and TRBJ2-7; no definite D call. The V gene lost 6 bases and the J gene lost 3 bases, with 7 bases spanning the gap. Germline V gene data show CDR1 as SGDLS and CDR2 as YYNGEE. The CDR3 has 11 amino acids. The CDR3 nucleotides read TGTGCCAGCACCTCTAGCTACGAGCAGTACTTC. Translation gives CASTSSYEQYF.

The chain employs TRBV18 and TRBJ2-7; D may be TRBD2 (8 bases). The CDR3 totals 15 residues. The V end was cut by 5 bases, the J end by 5 bases, with 19 bases between. The germline CDR1 and CDR2 sequences are KGHSH and LQKENI. The CDR3 nucleotides are TGTGCCAGCTCATCTACAGGGGAGACTAGCGACGAGCAGTACTTC. Translation: CASSSTGETSDEQYF.

V is TRBV5-1 and J is TRBJ2-5; TRBD1 agrees at 9 bases. Germline-derived CDR1 and CDR2 are SGHRS and YFSETQ. The ends lost 0 bases at V and 9 bases at J; junction bases unmatched: 18. This CDR3 comprises 18 residues. CDR3 amino acids: CASSLAPGQGSKVAAQYF. The DNA of the CDR3 is TGCGCCAGCAGCTTGGCCCCGGGACAGGGATCTAAGGTGGCGGCCCAGTACTTC.

CDR3 region: CASSLRAHEQYF. The CDR3, as DNA: TGTGCCAGCAGCTTGAGGGCACACGAGCAGTACTTC. The V gene is TRBV7-6, the J gene TRBJ2-7, with D perhaps matching TRBD2 (5 bases). The CDR3 consists of 12 residues. With 3 bases removed from V and 5 bases from J, the gap between germline ends came to 8 bases. From germline, CDR1 is SGHVS and CDR2 FNYEAQ. Full variable domain (rest looked up from reference TRBV7-6 and TRBJ2-7): GAGVSQSPRYKVTKRGQDVALRCDPISGHVSLYWYRQALGQGPEFLTYFNYEAQQDKSGLPNDRFSAERPEGSISTLTIQRTEQRDSAMYRCASSLRAHEQYFGPGTRLTVT.

This sequence joins TRBV19 and TRBJ2-2, with D possibly being TRBD1 (5 bases). The CDR3 contains 12 residues. Germline-derived CDR1 and CDR2 are LNHDA and SQIVND (reference sequence). Trimming removed 7 bases from V and 6 bases from J, with 9 bases in between. CDR3 DNA sequence: TGTGCCAGTACCCTGGGGCCCGGGGAGCTGTTTTTT. Residues: CASTLGPGELFF.

The V call is TRBV5-6, the J call TRBJ2-7; 11 positions agree with TRBD2. Germline-derived CDR1 and CDR2 are SGHDT and YYEEEE. The CDR3 is 14 amino acids. The ends lost 5 bases at V and 3 bases at J; junction bases unmatched: 4. The CDR3 loop reads CASSPGTSGYEQYF. The CDR3 DNA is TGTGCCAGCAGTCCCGGGACTAGCGGCTACGAGCAGTACTTC.

The chain joins TRBV7-9 to TRBJ2-1; the match to TRBD2 covers 14 bases. CDR1 SEHNR and CDR2 FQNEAQ come from the germline V gene (reference sequence). After removal of 5 bases from V and 4 bases from J, the junction contained 4 bases not matched to a gene. The CDR3 runs 16 residues. In DNA, the CDR3 is TGTGCCAGCAGCGCCAGGACTAGCGGGAGGTACAATGAGCAGTTCTTC. Translated: CASSARTSGRYNEQFF.

The chain has TRBV1 and TRBJ2-5; TRBD2, as called in the table, went unchecked against the DNA. TRBV1 is given as a pseudogene. The CDR3 runs to 17 residues. CDR3 residues: CTSSQARYSIGEETQYF. The CDR3 region has the DNA TGCACCAGCAGCCAAGCCCGGTACTCTATAGGAGAAGAGACCCAGTACTTC.

V usage is TRBV10-3 and J usage is TRBJ2-2; D perhaps matches TRBD2 (5 bases). The CDR3 runs 15 residues. Germline assignment: CDR1 ENHRY and CDR2 SYGVKD. V lost 4 bases and J lost 4, with 13 bases in between. The CDR3 loop is CAISVEGAGTGELFF. CDR3 nucleotides: TGTGCCATCAGTGTCGAGGGCGCGGGCACCGGGGAGCTGTTTTTT.

The J gene is TRBJ1-2, the V gene TRBV6-6; 9 bases agree with TRBD1. The CDR3 covers 15 residues. V dropped 5 bases and J dropped 2; count of bases not matched to a gene: 6. CDR1 and CDR2 (germline): MNHNY, SVGAGI (reference sequence). Here the CDR3 DNA reads TGTGCCAGCAGTCTACAGGGGGCGAAAAACTATGGCTACACCTTC. Encoded protein: CASSLQGAKNYGYTF.

The rearrangement links TRBV29-1 to TRBJ2-7, with D possibly matching TRBD1 (6 bases). Germline CDR1 is SQVTM and CDR2 is ANQGSEA. V shed 4 bases and J shed 4 bases, with 17 bases lying between them. This CDR3 spans 14 amino acids. The CDR3 here is CSVVGRGGGYEQYF. In DNA, the CDR3 is TGCAGCGTTGTAGGCAGGGGCGGTGGATACGAGCAGTACTTC.

The chain couples TRBV5-1 to TRBJ1-2, with D possibly matching TRBD1 (6 bases). V was shortened by 4 bases and J by 0 bases, with 10 bases between the two germline ends. The CDR3 loop spans 14 amino acids. Looked up from germline, CDR1 is SGHRS and CDR2 is YFSETQ. CDR3 protein: CASSMDRANYGYTF. CDR3 DNA sequence: TGCGCCAGCAGCATGGACAGAGCTAACTATGGCTACACCTTC.

The sample holds a few counts of this clone. This chain connects TRBV4-1 to TRBJ2-1; TRBD2 aligns across 8 bases. This CDR3 has 15 amino acids. Germline V gene sequence: CDR1 MGHRA, CDR2 YSYEKL. V lost 4 bases and J lost 9; bases outside the gene matches: 11. CDR3: CASSPPGLGRGEQFF. In DNA, the CDR3 is TGCGCCAGCAGCCCCCCGGGACTAGGAAGGGGTGAGCAGTTCTTC.